Listed below are T cell receptor beta chains from one sample, sequenced in a study of blood T cell repertoires in COVID-19. Repertoires were generated with immunoSEQ multiplex PCR, while TCRdb's copy carries only in-frame clones and drops some. The sample shows about 120,000 clones, around 85% of them seen only once. The sample consisted of peripheral blood. Receptors originate from a woman aged 60-70 years with COVID-19, enrolled during active disease. The CDR3 runs from the conserved cysteine through the conserved F or W. Fields, in order: CDR3 DNA, CDR3 protein, D gene, J gene, V gene, clone size. The D gene is left open where the match is weak. Clone size is not always given. Where it is, it says once, few, many or a class for expanded clones.

DNA: TGTGCCAGCAGCGCCACGGGACTAGCGGCTGAGCAGTTCTTC; CDR3: CASSATGLAAEQFF; D: TRBD2; J: TRBJ2-1; V: TRBV9; size: -
DNA: TGTGCCAGCAGTTTCATCAGGGGGCCTCCTGGAGCTAACTATGGCTACACCTTC; CDR3: CASSFIRGPPGANYGYTF; D: TRBD1; J: TRBJ1-2; V: TRBV27; size: -
DNA: TGTGCCACCAGTGATCCCGGGACATATGCGAACACCGGGGAGCTGTTTTTT; CDR3: CATSDPGTYANTGELFF; D: -; J: TRBJ2-2; V: TRBV24-1; size: few
DNA: TGTGCCAGCAGCGCAGACACTAACTATGGCTACACCTTC; CDR3: CASSADTNYGYTF; D: -; J: TRBJ1-2; V: TRBV2; size: -
DNA: TGTGCCAGCAGCTTAAACGCTGCGGGGAGTTCCACAGATACGCAGTATTTT; CDR3: CASSLNAAGSSTDTQYF; D: -; J: TRBJ2-3; V: TRBV7-2; size: -
DNA: TGTGCCAGCAGTGAGAGCGGGGGGGTGGTTGCAGATACGCAGTATTTT; CDR3: CASSESGGVVADTQYF; D: TRBD2; J: TRBJ2-3; V: TRBV5-4; size: -
DNA: TGTGCCAGCAGCTCGACAGGTGACACTGAAGCTTTCTTT; CDR3: CASSSTGDTEAFF; D: -; J: TRBJ1-1; V: TRBV6-2/TRBV6-3; size: -
DNA: TGTGCCACCAGTGACGCGACTAGCACAGATACGCAGTATTTT; CDR3: CATSDATSTDTQYF; D: -; J: TRBJ2-3; V: TRBV24-1; size: -
DNA: TGTGCCAGCAGCGGACAGGGTTGGAATGAAAAACTGTTTTTT; CDR3: CASSGQGWNEKLFF; D: TRBD1; J: TRBJ1-4; V: TRBV9; size: -
DNA: TGCGCCAGCAGCCAGCCTCCGGGACAGGTTAATGAAAAACTGTTTTTT; CDR3: CASSQPPGQVNEKLFF; D: TRBD1; J: TRBJ1-4; V: TRBV4-1; size: -
DNA: TGTGCCAGCAATCCCGGTCCCGCGGGGGGGGTCACCGGGGAGCTGTTTTTT; CDR3: CASNPGPAGGVTGELFF; D: TRBD2; J: TRBJ2-2; V: TRBV7-2; size: once
DNA: TGTGCCAGCAGACAAGACTCCGGGGACACTGAAGCTTTCTTT; CDR3: CASRQDSGDTEAFF; D: -; J: TRBJ1-1; V: TRBV5-6; size: few
DNA: TGTGCCAGTAGTATTGGTCCAGGGTCGGGAAACACCATATATTTT; CDR3: CASSIGPGSGNTIYF; D: -; J: TRBJ1-3; V: TRBV19; size: -
DNA: TGTGCCAGCAGCTTAGAGGACAGGGCCTATAATTCACCCCTCCACTTT; CDR3: CASSLEDRAYNSPLHF; D: TRBD1; J: TRBJ1-6; V: TRBV13; size: -
DNA: TGTGCCAGCTCCCAAAGACAGGGGGCGCAAAGTACTGAAGCTTTCTTT; CDR3: CASSQRQGAQSTEAFF; D: TRBD1; J: TRBJ1-1; V: TRBV18; size: -
DNA: TGTGCCAGCTCACGTTTCCGGGACAGGGAGGATGGCTACACCTTC; CDR3: CASSRFRDREDGYTF; D: TRBD1; J: TRBJ1-2; V: TRBV18; size: -
DNA: TGCGCCAGCAGCTTGGTCCGGGAGAACACTGAAGCTTTCTTT; CDR3: CASSLVRENTEAFF; D: -; J: TRBJ1-1; V: TRBV5-1; size: -
DNA: TGTGCCAGCAGGTTAACTAGCGGGGGGGACGAGCAGTACTTC; CDR3: CASRLTSGGDEQYF; D: TRBD2; J: TRBJ2-7; V: TRBV6-1; size: -
DNA: TGTGCCAGCAGCGCCGGGGAGAACACTGAAGCTTTCTTT; CDR3: CASSAGENTEAFF; D: -; J: TRBJ1-1; V: TRBV7-9; size: -
DNA: TGCGCCAGCTTCCAACCGGGACAGGGGAACACCGGGGAGCTGTTTTTT; CDR3: CASFQPGQGNTGELFF; D: TRBD1; J: TRBJ2-2; V: TRBV5-1; size: -
DNA: TGTGCCAGCAGCGTATCGATAGACAGGGAGGATGAGACCCAGTACTTC; CDR3: CASSVSIDREDETQYF; D: -; J: TRBJ2-5; V: TRBV9; size: -
DNA: TGCGCCAGCAGCGTCCGGGACAGGGCGATGAACACTGAAGCTTTCTTT; CDR3: CASSVRDRAMNTEAFF; D: TRBD1; J: TRBJ1-1; V: TRBV5-1; size: few
DNA: TGTGCCACCAGTGATCCAAACACTGAAGCTTTCTTT; CDR3: CATSDPNTEAFF; D: -; J: TRBJ1-1; V: TRBV24-1; size: -
DNA: TGTGCCAGCAGCTTAGTTGGCGGAGTAAGGAACTATGGCTACACCTTC; CDR3: CASSLVGGVRNYGYTF; D: -; J: TRBJ1-2; V: TRBV7-8; size: -
DNA: TGTGCCACCAGCAGTATTGAGAGATCCTATGGCTACACCTTC; CDR3: CATSSIERSYGYTF; D: -; J: TRBJ1-2; V: TRBV15; size: -
DNA: TGTGCCAGCAGCCACCCTACTAGCGGGGCCAACAATGAGCAGTTCTTC; CDR3: CASSHPTSGANNEQFF; D: TRBD2; J: TRBJ2-1; V: TRBV4-2; size: -
DNA: TGCGCCAGCAGCTCACAGCCTTCCGGCTACACCTTC; CDR3: CASSSQPSGYTF; D: -; J: TRBJ1-2; V: TRBV5-1; size: -
DNA: TGTGCCAGCTCAGCGGGACAGGGCAACGAGCAGTACTTC; CDR3: CASSAGQGNEQYF; D: TRBD1; J: TRBJ2-7; V: TRBV18; size: -
DNA: TGTGCCAGCAGCCTGTCAGGGGGCTTTGGAAACACCATATATTTT; CDR3: CASSLSGGFGNTIYF; D: TRBD1; J: TRBJ1-3; V: TRBV7-3; size: -
DNA: TGTGCCAGCAGCCGAACCGCGTTAGAAGCTCGCTATGGCTACACCTTC; CDR3: CASSRTALEARYGYTF; D: -; J: TRBJ1-2; V: TRBV6-4; size: -
DNA: TGTGCCACCGAAAGCGGGGGTATCTCCTACAATGAGCAGTTCTTC; CDR3: CATESGGISYNEQFF; D: TRBD2; J: TRBJ2-1; V: TRBV6-5; size: -
DNA: TGTGCCAGCTCAATGACCGGGACAGGGTCGTACGAGCAGTACTTC; CDR3: CASSMTGTGSYEQYF; D: TRBD1; J: TRBJ2-7; V: TRBV18; size: -
DNA: TGCGCCAGCAGTGAGTCGGGCCCAGGCGGAAACACCATATATTTT; CDR3: CASSESGPGGNTIYF; D: -; J: TRBJ1-3; V: TRBV10-2; size: once